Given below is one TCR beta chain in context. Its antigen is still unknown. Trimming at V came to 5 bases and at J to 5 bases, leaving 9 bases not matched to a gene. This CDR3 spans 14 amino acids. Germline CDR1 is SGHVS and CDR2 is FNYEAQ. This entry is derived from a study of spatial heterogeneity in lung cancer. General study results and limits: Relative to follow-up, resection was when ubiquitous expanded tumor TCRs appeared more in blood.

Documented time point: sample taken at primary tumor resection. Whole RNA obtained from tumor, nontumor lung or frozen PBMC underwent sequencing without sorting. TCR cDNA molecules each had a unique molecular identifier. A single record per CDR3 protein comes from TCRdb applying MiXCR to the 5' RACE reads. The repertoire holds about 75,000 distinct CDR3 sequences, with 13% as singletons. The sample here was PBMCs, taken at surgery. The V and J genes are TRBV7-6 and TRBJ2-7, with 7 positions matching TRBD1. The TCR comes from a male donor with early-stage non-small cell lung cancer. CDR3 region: CASSPRQGLDEQYF. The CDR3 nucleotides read TGTGCCAGCAGCCCTCGACAGGGTTTGGACGAGCAGTACTTC.